These 27 T cell receptor beta chains were all obtained from the same sample, sequenced in a study of cytomegalovirus exposure and HLA in healthy donors. Primers included in the PCR were 60 Vbeta and 13 Jbeta primers. Assay used: immunoSEQ multiplex PCR; TCRdb lists only in-frame clones, some missing. This table lists about 42,000 clones. The sample was PBMCs. Source of these receptors: a man aged 30 to 39 in good health and CMV-seronegative.

The chain has TRBV9 and TRBJ1-1; D gene unclear. The V and J ends lost 0 bases and 4 bases respectively, with 10 bases between them. The CDR3 covers 14 residues. Germline lookup yields CDR1 SGDLS and CDR2 YYNGEE. The CDR3 is CASSVEGDGTEAFF. CDR3 in DNA: TGTGCCAGCAGCGTAGAGGGAGATGGCACTGAAGCTTTCTTT.

The J gene is TRBJ2-3, the V gene TRBV18, with a tentative D call TRBD2 (6 bases). Germline V lookup: CDR1 KGHSH, CDR2 LQKENI. V gave up 3 bases and J gave up 7 bases, with 14 bases separating them. The CDR3 sequence is 14 residues long. In DNA form, the CDR3 reads TGTGCCAGCTCACCCTCCCGGGACTCCTATACGCAGTATTTT. Its translation: CASSPSRDSYTQYF. The whole variable domain, remainder taken from reference TRBV18 and TRBJ2-3, is NAGVMQNPRHLVRRRGQEARLRCSPMKGHSHVYWYRQLPEEGLKFMVYLQKENIIDESGMPKERFSAEFPKEGPSILRIQQVVRGDSAAYFCASSPSRDSYTQYFGPGTRLTVL.

The chain uses TRBV4-2 and TRBJ1-1, with D tentatively TRBD1 (6 bases). Germline assignment: CDR1 LGHNA and CDR2 YNFKEQ. The CDR3 is made up of 16 amino acids. The ends were cut back, 2 bases at V and 7 bases at J, with 20 bases in the middle. The chain's CDR3 is CASSQNPGQEGGEAFF. CDR3 coding DNA: TGTGCCAGCAGCCAAAACCCGGGACAAGAAGGGGGTGAAGCTTTCTTT.

The V call is TRBV6-1, the J call TRBJ1-5, with D maybe TRBD1 (5 bases). This CDR3 contains 14 residues. Looked up from germline, CDR1 is MNHNS and CDR2 is SASEGT. V gave up 6 bases and J gave up 7 bases, with 16 bases separating them. Written as DNA, the CDR3 is TGTGCCAGCAGGGATCCCAGGGTCCGCCAGCCCCAGCATTTT. Its translation is CASRDPRVRQPQHF.

This chain joins TRBV30 and TRBJ1-2, with D maybe TRBD1 (5 bases). This CDR3 is 13 amino acids long. V was trimmed by 1 base and J by 6 bases, leaving 12 bases between them. Germline V gives CDR1 GTSNPN, CDR2 SVGIG (reference sequence). This chain's CDR3 is CAWSGVAGHGYTF. Here the CDR3 DNA reads TGTGCCTGGAGTGGAGTGGCGGGACATGGCTACACCTTC.

The CDR3 DNA sequence: TGTGCCAGCAGCTCGGAGGGCGATACGCAGTATTTT. Its translation is CASSSEGDTQYF. The chain uses TRBV21-1 and TRBJ2-3; the listed D gene, TRBD2, was not tested against the DNA. TRBV21-1 has pseudogene status. This CDR3 is 12 amino acids long.

The rearrangement uses TRBV5-1 and TRBJ2-6; D is ambiguous. CDR1 is SGHRS and CDR2 is YFSETQ in the germline V gene. Trimming stripped 0 bases from V and 0 bases from J, with 4 bases between. CDR3 length: 15 residues. The CDR3 loop reads CASSLVRSGANVLTF. The CDR3 nucleotides read TGCGCCAGCAGCTTGGTCCGCTCTGGGGCCAACGTCCTGACTTTC.

The J gene is TRBJ2-7, the V gene TRBV4-1; 12 positions match TRBD2. Losses at the gene ends were 0 bases for V and 7 bases for J; bases not matched to a gene: 1. Germline CDR1 MGHRA, CDR2 YSYEKL. The CDR3 is made up of 14 amino acids. CDR3 DNA sequence: TGCGCCAGCAGCCAAGACGGGACTAGCGGGGAGCAGTACTTC. It encodes CASSQDGTSGEQYF.

The genes are TRBV6-1 and TRBJ2-1; D call uncertain. With 6 bases removed from V and 8 bases from J, the gap between germline ends came to 8 bases. The germline CDR1 and CDR2 sequences are MNHNS and SASEGT. The CDR3 is made up of 11 amino acids. The chain's CDR3 is CASSFLHEQFF. The CDR3 coding sequence is TGTGCCAGCAGCTTTCTCCATGAGCAGTTCTTC.

The rearrangement joins TRBV7-9 to TRBJ2-7, with 8 bases fitting TRBD1. V was clipped by 3 bases and J by 3 bases; unmatched bases: 7. CDR1 SEHNR and CDR2 FQNEAQ come from the germline V gene (reference sequence). The CDR3 has 15 residues. The CDR3 reads CASSLGTGGIYEQYF. The CDR3 DNA follows: TGTGCCAGCAGCTTGGGGACAGGAGGGATCTACGAGCAGTACTTC.

The rearrangement links TRBV9 to TRBJ2-5; 11 positions agree with TRBD2. With 1 base clipped from V and 3 bases from J, the junction kept 5 bases outside the gene matches. Germline V gene sequence: CDR1 SGDLS, CDR2 YYNGEE. The CDR3 covers 16 residues. Here the CDR3 reads CASSVIPLAGEETQYF. The CDR3 nucleotides are TGTGCCAGCAGCGTAATCCCACTAGCGGGAGAAGAGACCCAGTACTTC.

The rearrangement uses TRBV13 and TRBJ1-2; perhaps TRBD1 as D (6 bases). The CDR3 is 14 amino acids. Germline CDR1 is PRHDT and CDR2 is FYEKMQ (reference sequence). Trimming cost V 5 bases and J 2 bases, with 12 bases left between them. The CDR3 loop is CASSPRTANYGYTF. For the CDR3, the DNA is TGTGCCAGCAGCCCACGGACAGCGAACTATGGCTACACCTTC.

The genes are TRBV18 and TRBJ2-7, with 7 positions matching TRBD2. Germline loops: CDR1 KGHSH, CDR2 LQKENI. This CDR3 has 14 residues. V lost 5 bases, J lost 3 bases, and 7 bases stayed unmatched. The CDR3 region is CASSTTGGHYEQYF. The CDR3 bases are TGTGCCAGCTCAACAACGGGAGGCCACTACGAGCAGTACTTC.

The chain employs TRBV7-2 and TRBJ2-7; 11 bases map to TRBD2. Looked up from germline, CDR1 is SGHTA and CDR2 is FQGNSA. The length of the CDR3 is 13 residues. V was pared by 6 bases and J by 4 bases, with 2 bases of the junction left unmatched. The CDR3 is CASRGLAEYEQYF. The DNA of the CDR3 is TGTGCCAGCAGGGGACTAGCGGAGTACGAGCAGTACTTC.

The chain couples TRBV4-2 to TRBJ2-5; 9 bases map to TRBD2. The CDR3 sequence is 18 residues long. CDR1 LGHNA and CDR2 YNFKEQ come from the germline V gene. Trimming at V came to 0 bases and at J to 1 base, leaving 9 bases not matched to a gene. The CDR3 here is CASSQEGTSRPSQETQYF. CDR3 sequence (DNA): TGTGCCAGCAGCCAAGAAGGGACTAGCCGCCCGAGCCAAGAGACCCAGTACTTC.

V and J are TRBV27 and TRBJ1-5; the D gene is possibly TRBD1 (5 bases). Germline loops: CDR1 MNHEY, CDR2 SMNVEV (reference sequence). This CDR3 is built from 14 residues. V was shortened by 3 bases and J by 3 bases, with 9 bases between the two germline ends. The CDR3 DNA sequence: TGTGCCAGCAGTTTTCGACAGTCCAATCAGCCCCAGCATTTT. Translated: CASSFRQSNQPQHF.

The chain combines TRBV7-9 with TRBJ2-3; 8 nucleotides align to TRBD1. Germline-derived CDR1 and CDR2 are SEHNR and FQNEAQ (reference sequence). V trimming: 2 bases; J trimming: 3 bases; junction bases outside the gene matches: 4. CDR3 size: 15 residues. Written as DNA, the CDR3 is TGTGCCAGCAGCTTATTTCAGGGGGCTACAGATACGCAGTATTTT. It yields the protein CASSLFQGATDTQYF.

V is TRBV6-5 and J is TRBJ2-1; no reliable D call. Trimming left V 4 bases short and J 1 base short, with 5 bases between. The CDR3 consists of 13 residues. Germline loops: CDR1 MNHEY, CDR2 SVGAGI. CDR3 residues: CASSLASYNEQFF. The CDR3 DNA is TGTGCCAGCAGTTTAGCTTCCTACAATGAGCAGTTCTTC.

V usage is TRBV6-4 and J usage is TRBJ2-5; TRBD1 aligns across 7 bases. Germline assignment: CDR1 MRHNA and CDR2 SNTAGT. The CDR3 runs 13 residues. Losses at the gene ends were 5 bases for V and 9 bases for J; bases not matched to a gene: 9. CDR3 bases: TGTGCCAGCAGTCAAACAGGGGAAGGGTCCCAGTACTTC. Translated, it gives CASSQTGEGSQYF.

The chain couples TRBV27 to TRBJ2-7; TRBD1 matches 9 bases. The CDR3 has 18 amino acids. J was trimmed by 2 bases and V by 1 base; bases with no gene match: 12. Per the germline V gene, CDR1 is MNHEY and CDR2 is SMNVEV (reference sequence). The CDR3 is CASSLYTPGQGVAYEQYF. CDR3 nucleotide sequence: TGTGCCAGCAGTTTATACACCCCGGGACAGGGCGTCGCCTACGAGCAGTACTTC.

This rearrangement joins TRBV20-1 to TRBJ2-1; D gene ambiguous. There are 11 residues in the CDR3. The germline V gene encodes CDR1 DFQATT and CDR2 SNEGSKA (reference sequence). V was clipped by 5 bases and J by 5 bases, with 7 bases between them. CDR3 in DNA: TGCAGTGCTGGAACAGACAATGAGCAGTTCTTC. It specifies CSAGTDNEQFF.

V gene TRBV9 combines with J gene TRBJ1-1, with D tentatively TRBD1 (6 bases). The length of the CDR3 is 11 residues. CDR1 and CDR2 (germline): SGDLS, YYNGEE. Between the trimmed V and J ends, which lost 4 bases and 10 bases, there was a span of 11 bases. The CDR3 nucleotides read TGTGCCAGCAGCTCCAGGGGTGGAGCTTTCTTT. As protein: CASSSRGGAFF.

The V gene is TRBV30, the J gene TRBJ1-2; D is perhaps TRBD1 (5 bases). V gave up 0 bases and J gave up 5 bases, with 22 bases separating them. Germline V gene lookup returns CDR1 GTSNPN and CDR2 SVGIG (reference sequence). The CDR3 has 17 amino acids. CDR3 coding DNA: TGTGCCTGGAGTGTAATAAACACAGGACGGAAAGGGTATGGCTACACCTTC. Encoded protein: CAWSVINTGRKGYGYTF.

CDR3 sequence reads: CAWSPKETQYF. The CDR3 DNA reads TGTGCCTGGAGCCCTAAGGAGACCCAGTACTTC. The chain recombines TRBV30 with TRBJ2-5; D gene unclear. The ends were cut back, 3 bases at V and 5 bases at J, with 7 bases in the middle. The CDR3 is made up of 11 amino acids. The germline V gene encodes CDR1 GTSNPN and CDR2 SVGIG (reference sequence).

This sequence joins TRBV7-8 and TRBJ1-6; TRBD1 might be the D (5 bases). Trimming stripped 4 bases from V and 3 bases from J, with 13 bases between. The CDR3 extends over 16 amino acids. Germline CDR1 is SGHVS and CDR2 is FQNEAQ. The CDR3 loop is CASSYRQPGYNSPLHF. In DNA, the CDR3 is TGTGCCAGCAGCTACCGACAGCCAGGCTATAATTCACCCCTCCACTTT.

The rearrangement links TRBV30 to TRBJ1-1; D ambiguous. The germline V and J ends were trimmed by 2 bases and 4 bases, with 14 bases remaining between them. Germline V lookup: CDR1 GTSNPN, CDR2 SVGIG (reference sequence). The CDR3 has 14 amino acids. The CDR3 sequence is CAWSFERAGTEAFF. The CDR3 region has the DNA TGTGCCTGGAGTTTCGAAAGGGCGGGCACTGAAGCTTTCTTT.

The chain links TRBV4-3 to TRBJ2-7, with 13 bases fitting TRBD2. J gave up 3 bases and V 3 bases, and 14 bases lay outside the gene matches. Germline V gene sequence: CDR1 LGHNA, CDR2 YSLEER. CDR3 length: 19 amino acids. CDR3 residues: CASSHLTSGLAGAHYEQYF. The CDR3 nucleotides are TGCGCCAGCAGCCATCTGACATCCGGACTAGCGGGAGCCCACTACGAGCAGTACTTC.